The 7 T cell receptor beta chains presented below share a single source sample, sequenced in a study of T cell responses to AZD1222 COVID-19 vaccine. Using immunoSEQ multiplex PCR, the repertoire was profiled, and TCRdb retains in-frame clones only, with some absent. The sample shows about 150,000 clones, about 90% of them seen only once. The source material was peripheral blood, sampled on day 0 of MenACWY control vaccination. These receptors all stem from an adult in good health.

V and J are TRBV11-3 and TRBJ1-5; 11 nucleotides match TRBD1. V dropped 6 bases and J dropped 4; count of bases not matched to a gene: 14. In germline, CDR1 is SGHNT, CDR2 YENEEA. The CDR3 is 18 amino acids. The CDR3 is CASRSFIAGQGGNQPQHF. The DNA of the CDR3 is TGTGCCAGCAGAAGTTTCATCGCGGGACAGGGGGGAAATCAGCCCCAGCATTTT.

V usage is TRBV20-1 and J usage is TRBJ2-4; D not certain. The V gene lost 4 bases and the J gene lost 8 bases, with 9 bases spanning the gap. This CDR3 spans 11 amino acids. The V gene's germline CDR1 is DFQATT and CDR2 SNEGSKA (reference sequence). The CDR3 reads CSAILRDIQYF. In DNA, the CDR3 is TGCAGTGCTATACTTCGGGACATTCAGTACTTC.

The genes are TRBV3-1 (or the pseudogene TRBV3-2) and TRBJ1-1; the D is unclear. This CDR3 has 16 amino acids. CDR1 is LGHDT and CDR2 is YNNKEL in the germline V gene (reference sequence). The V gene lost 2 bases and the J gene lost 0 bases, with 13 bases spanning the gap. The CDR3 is CASSQSGPILNTEAFF. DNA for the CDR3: TGTGCCAGCAGCCAATCGGGTCCGATATTGAACACTGAAGCTTTCTTT.

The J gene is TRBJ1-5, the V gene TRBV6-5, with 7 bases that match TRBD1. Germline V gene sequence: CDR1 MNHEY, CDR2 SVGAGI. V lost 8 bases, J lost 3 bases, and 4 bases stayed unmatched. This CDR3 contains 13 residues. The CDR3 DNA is TGTGCCAGCGAGGGGGCCGACAATCAGCCCCAGCATTTT. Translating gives CASEGADNQPQHF.

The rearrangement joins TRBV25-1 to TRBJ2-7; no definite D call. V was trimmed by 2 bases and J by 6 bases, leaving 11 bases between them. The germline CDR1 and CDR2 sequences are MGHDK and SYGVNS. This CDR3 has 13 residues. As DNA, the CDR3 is TGTGCCAGCAGTGAAGGCTGGGTGCGCGAGCAGTACTTC. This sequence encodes CASSEGWVREQYF.

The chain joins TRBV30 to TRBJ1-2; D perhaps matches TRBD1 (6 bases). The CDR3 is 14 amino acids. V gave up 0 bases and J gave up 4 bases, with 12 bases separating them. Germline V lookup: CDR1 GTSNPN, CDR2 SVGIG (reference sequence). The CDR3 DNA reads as TGTGCCTGGAGTGTACAGGGCCCACCCTATGGCTACACCTTC. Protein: CAWSVQGPPYGYTF.

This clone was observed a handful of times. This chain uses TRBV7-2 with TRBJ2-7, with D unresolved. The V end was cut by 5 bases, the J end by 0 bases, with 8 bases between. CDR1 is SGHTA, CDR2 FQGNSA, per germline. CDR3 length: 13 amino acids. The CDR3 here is CASSLMGSYEQYV. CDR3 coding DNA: TGTGCCAGCAGCCTGATGGGCTCCTACGAGCAGTACGTC.